A single T cell receptor beta chain is shown here with its context. Its antigen is still unknown. Some clones are missing from TCRdb's copy, which holds only in-frame ones; the method was immunoSEQ multiplex PCR. The profile shows 71,000 or so clones, around 96% of them singletons. The data were obtained in a study of cytomegalovirus exposure and HLA in healthy donors. General study results and limits: Reports described diagnosis of cytomegalovirus status by the classifier as highly specific and sensitive. TCR beta chains numbering more than 150 were designated cytomegalovirus-associated. Clusters of TCRs from the first cohort tended to co-occur in the 120 or so validation repertoires (as a later analysis found).

The receptor's source is a man younger than 30 in good health and CMV-seropositive. Material for sequencing was PBMCs.

The CDR3 loop reads CATSRDGATNEKLFF. The CDR3 nucleotides read TGTGCCACCAGCAGAGACGGTGCAACTAATGAAAAACTGTTTTTT. This rearrangement joins TRBV15 to TRBJ1-4; D remains ambiguous. This CDR3 has 15 amino acids. Deletions cut 0 bases from V and 0 bases from J, with 5 bases between. The germline V gene has CDR1 LNHNV and CDR2 YYDKDF (reference sequence).